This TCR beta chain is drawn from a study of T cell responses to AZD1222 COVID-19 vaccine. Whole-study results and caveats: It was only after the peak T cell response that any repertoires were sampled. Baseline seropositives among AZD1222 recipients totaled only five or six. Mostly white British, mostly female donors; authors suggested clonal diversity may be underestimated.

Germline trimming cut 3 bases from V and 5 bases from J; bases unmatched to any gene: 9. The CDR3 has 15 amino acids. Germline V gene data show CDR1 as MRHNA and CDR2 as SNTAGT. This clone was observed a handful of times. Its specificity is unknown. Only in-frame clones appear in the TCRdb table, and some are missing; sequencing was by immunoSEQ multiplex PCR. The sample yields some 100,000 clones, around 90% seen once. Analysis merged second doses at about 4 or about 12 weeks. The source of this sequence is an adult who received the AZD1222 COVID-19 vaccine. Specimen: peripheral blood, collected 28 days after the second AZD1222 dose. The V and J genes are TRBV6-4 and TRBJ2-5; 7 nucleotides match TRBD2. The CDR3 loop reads CASSEDGGSGETQYF. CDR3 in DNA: TGTGCCAGCAGTGAGGACGGCGGGAGCGGGGAGACCCAGTACTTC.